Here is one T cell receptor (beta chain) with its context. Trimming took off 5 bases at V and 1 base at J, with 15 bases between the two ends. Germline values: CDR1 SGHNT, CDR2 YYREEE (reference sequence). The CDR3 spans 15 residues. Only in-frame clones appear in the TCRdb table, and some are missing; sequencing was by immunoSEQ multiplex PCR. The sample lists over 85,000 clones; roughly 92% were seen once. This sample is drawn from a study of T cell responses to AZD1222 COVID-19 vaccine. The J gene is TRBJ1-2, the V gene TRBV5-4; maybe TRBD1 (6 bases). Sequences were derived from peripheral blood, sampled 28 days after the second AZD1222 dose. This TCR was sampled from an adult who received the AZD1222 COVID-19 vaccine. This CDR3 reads CASSPGQSINYGYTF. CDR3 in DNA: TGTGCCAGCAGTCCCGGACAGTCCATTAACTATGGCTACACCTTC.